A selection of T cell receptor beta chains follows, all from one sample in a study of blood T cells in healthy people across ages. A single record per CDR3 protein comes from TCRdb applying MiXCR to the 5' RACE reads. There are roughly 800,000 distinct CDR3 sequences in the sample; around a quarter occur only once, and 3% to 4% lies in the top ten. These same data were also listed under a study on T cells of mothers and their children.

Sequenced sample: blood. The receptors come from a boy between 10 and 17 years old in good health. Both conserved end residues are part of each CDR3. A D gene is named only where the DNA matches it firmly. Rows may omit the clone size; those that give it use once, few, many or a size class.

D: TRBD1; J: TRBJ2-5; size: .; V: TRBV20-1; CDR3: CSARDLLGQGEETQYF; DNA: TGCAGTGCTAGAGATCTGCTCGGCCAGGGGGAGGAGACCCAGTACTTC
D: .; J: TRBJ1-2; size: few; V: TRBV5-1; CDR3: CASSLGPDGGYTF; DNA: TGCGCCAGCAGCTTGGGGCCAGATGGGGGCTACACCTTC
D: .; J: TRBJ2-5; size: few; V: TRBV5-1; CDR3: CASSPDNQETQYF; DNA: TGCGCCAGCAGCCCGGACAACCAAGAGACCCAGTACTTC
D: .; J: TRBJ2-7; size: few; V: TRBV5-1; CDR3: CASSFWTVGYEQYF; DNA: TGCGCCAGCAGCTTCTGGACAGTCGGATACGAGCAGTACTTC
D: TRBD2; J: TRBJ2-5; size: .; V: TRBV29-1; CDR3: CSGSSGRQGETQYF; DNA: TGCAGCGGATCTAGCGGGAGACAAGGAGAGACCCAGTACTTC
D: .; J: TRBJ2-1; size: few; V: TRBV5-1; CDR3: CASSLYRWVIDEQFF; DNA: TGCGCCAGCAGCTTGTATCGGTGGGTTATCGATGAGCAGTTCTTC
D: .; J: TRBJ2-1; size: .; V: TRBV10-3; CDR3: CAISDGQGLHNEQFF; DNA: TGTGCCATCAGTGATGGGCAGGGTTTACACAATGAGCAGTTCTTC
D: .; J: TRBJ1-2; size: few; V: TRBV2; CDR3: CASSPDPTVLKDTF; DNA: TGTGCCAGTTCGCCGGACCCGACTGTTTTGAAGGACACCTTC
D: .; J: TRBJ2-1; size: .; V: TRBV29-1; CDR3: CSVHPSYNEQFF; DNA: TGCAGCGTTCACCCCTCCTACAATGAGCAGTTCTTC
D: .; J: TRBJ2-6; size: few; V: TRBV5-1; CDR3: CASSSGGSSGANVLTF; DNA: TGCGCCAGCAGCTCTGGGGGGTCCTCTGGGGCCAACGTCCTGACTTTC
D: .; J: TRBJ2-3; size: few; V: TRBV7-8; CDR3: CASSLNYRTGQGLDTQYF; DNA: TGTGCCAGCAGCTTAAACTATCGTACGGGGCAGGGGCTAGATACGCAGTATTTT
D: TRBD2; J: TRBJ2-7; size: .; V: TRBV4-3; CDR3: CASSQDRNSGLAWYEQYF; DNA: TGCGCCAGCAGCCAAGATCGCAATTCGGGACTAGCTTGGTACGAGCAGTACTTC
D: TRBD2; J: TRBJ2-1; size: few; V: TRBV7-2; CDR3: CASSLGLGSGRAGQFF; DNA: TGTGCCAGCAGCTTAGGGCTGGGTAGCGGGAGGGCCGGGCAGTTCTTC
D: .; J: TRBJ1-1; size: few; V: TRBV7-9; CDR3: CASRPMAAINTEAFF; DNA: TGTGCCAGCCGACCAATGGCGGCAATTAACACTGAAGCTTTCTTT
D: TRBD2; J: TRBJ2-3; size: .; V: TRBV7-2; CDR3: CASSFGGDTDTQYF; DNA: TGTGCCAGCAGCTTTGGGGGGGACACAGATACGCAGTATTTT
D: .; J: TRBJ1-4; size: .; V: TRBV7-6; CDR3: CASSLSGTLNNEKLFF; DNA: TGTGCCAGCAGCTTGAGCGGAACGTTAAATAATGAAAAACTGTTTTTT
D: TRBD1; J: TRBJ2-5; size: .; V: TRBV29-1; CDR3: CSVEGSDRGRWEQYF; DNA: TGCAGCGTTGAAGGGTCGGACAGGGGGCGTTGGGAGCAGTACTTC
D: .; J: TRBJ1-2; size: few; V: TRBV19; CDR3: CASSIWNDRSNYGYTF; DNA: TGTGCCAGTAGTATTTGGAATGACAGGAGTAACTATGGCTACACCTTC
D: .; J: TRBJ2-7; size: .; V: TRBV7-9; CDR3: CASSWPVAPYEQYF; DNA: TGTGCCAGCAGCTGGCCTGTGGCCCCGTACGAGCAGTACTTC
D: .; J: TRBJ2-1; size: .; V: TRBV20-1; CDR3: CSAPGLYEQFF; DNA: TGCAGTGCCCCAGGGTTGTATGAGCAGTTCTTC
D: TRBD2; J: TRBJ2-5; size: .; V: TRBV5-4; CDR3: CASSGGDYSQETQYF; DNA: TGTGCCAGCAGCGGCGGGGACTATTCCCAGGAGACCCAGTACTTC
D: TRBD2; J: TRBJ2-1; size: .; V: TRBV20-1; CDR3: CSARDLGGGSYNEQFF; DNA: TGCAGTGCTAGAGATCTTGGCGGGGGCTCCTACAATGAGCAGTTCTTC
D: TRBD1; J: TRBJ2-1; size: .; V: TRBV29-1; CDR3: CSELASTGFPYNEQFF; DNA: TGCAGCGAGCTAGCCTCGACAGGGTTCCCCTACAATGAGCAGTTCTTC
D: .; J: TRBJ1-1; size: .; V: TRBV12-3/TRBV12-4; CDR3: CASSSPGGVWNTEAFF; DNA: TGTGCCAGCAGTTCACCTGGGGGGGTGTGGAACACTGAAGCTTTCTTT
D: .; J: TRBJ2-2; size: .; V: TRBV4-3; CDR3: CASSQMVAGELFF; DNA: TGCGCCAGCAGCCAAATGGTGGCCGGGGAGCTGTTTTTT
D: .; J: TRBJ2-1; size: .; V: TRBV19; CDR3: CASSIDHREQFF; DNA: TGTGCCAGTAGTATCGACCATCGAGAGCAGTTCTTC
D: TRBD2; J: TRBJ2-5; size: .; V: TRBV28; CDR3: CASQLPRGRDRETQYF; DNA: TGTGCCAGCCAACTCCCACGGGGGAGGGACCGAGAGACCCAGTACTTC
D: .; J: TRBJ2-1; size: few; V: TRBV19; CDR3: CASSMDHLLPGEQFF; DNA: TGTGCCAGTAGTATGGACCATTTATTGCCCGGTGAGCAGTTCTTC
D: .; J: TRBJ2-5; size: .; V: TRBV6-5; CDR3: CASRPNGGTKTQCF; DNA: TGTGCCAGCAGACCCAATGGGGGGACGAAGACCCAGTGCTTC
D: .; J: TRBJ1-1; size: .; V: TRBV5-6; CDR3: CASSWGGGTTEAFF; DNA: TGTGCCAGCAGCTGGGGCGGGGGGACTACTGAAGCTTTCTTT
D: .; J: TRBJ2-1; size: .; V: TRBV4-3; CDR3: CASSQILSSYNEQFF; DNA: TGCGCCAGCAGCCAAATCTTAAGCTCCTACAATGAGCAGTTCTTC
D: TRBD1; J: TRBJ2-4; size: .; V: TRBV28; CDR3: CASSGGDSKNLAKNIQYF; DNA: TGTGCCAGCAGTGGTGGGGACAGCAAAAATCTAGCCAAAAACATTCAGTACTTC
D: TRBD1; J: TRBJ2-5; size: few; V: TRBV28; CDR3: CASSLLQGEETQYF; DNA: TGTGCCAGCAGTTTATTGCAGGGGGAAGAGACCCAGTACTTC
D: .; J: TRBJ2-7; size: few; V: TRBV2; CDR3: CATRSSGTRVYEQYF; DNA: TGTGCCACCCGAAGTTCCGGGACTCGAGTCTACGAGCAGTACTTC
D: TRBD2; J: TRBJ2-7; size: few; V: TRBV28; CDR3: CASSPRGSGGGYYEQYF; DNA: TGTGCCAGCAGTCCCCGTGGTAGCGGGGGGGGCTACTACGAGCAGTACTTC
D: TRBD2; J: TRBJ2-7; size: few; V: TRBV20-1; CDR3: CSARGEGQGHYEQYF; DNA: TGCAGTGCTAGAGGGGAGGGCCAAGGGCACTACGAGCAGTACTTC
D: .; J: TRBJ1-1; size: .; V: TRBV12-3/TRBV12-4; CDR3: CASSLQGRAEAFF; DNA: TGTGCCAGCAGTTTGCAGGGTAGGGCTGAAGCTTTCTTT
D: TRBD2; J: TRBJ2-3; size: few; V: TRBV28; CDR3: CASSLRERGGNRDTQYF; DNA: TGTGCCAGCAGTTTACGGGAGCGGGGGGGGAATCGAGATACGCAGTATTTT
D: .; J: TRBJ1-5; size: .; V: TRBV6-2/TRBV6-3; CDR3: CASSYVGLSNQPQHF; DNA: TGTGCCAGCAGTTACGTGGGACTTAGCAATCAGCCCCAGCATTTT
D: .; J: TRBJ1-1; size: few; V: TRBV29-1; CDR3: CSVGYSEAFF; DNA: TGCAGCGTAGGATATTCTGAAGCTTTCTTT
D: .; J: TRBJ2-5; size: .; V: TRBV6-5; CDR3: CASSNRQETQYF; DNA: TGTGCCAGCAGTAATCGGCAAGAGACCCAGTACTTC
D: .; J: TRBJ2-3; size: .; V: TRBV7-9; CDR3: CASSPQVLGDTQYF; DNA: TGTGCCAGCAGCCCGCAGGTGCTTGGGGATACGCAGTATTTT
D: .; J: TRBJ1-1; size: few; V: TRBV4-3; CDR3: CASSQVFGGGNTEAFF; DNA: TGCGCCAGCAGCCAAGTTTTCGGGGGTGGGAACACTGAAGCTTTCTTT
D: .; J: TRBJ2-1; size: many; V: TRBV20-1; CDR3: CSASSDRDGTYNEQFF; DNA: TGCAGTGCTTCTTCAGACCGGGACGGTACCTACAATGAGCAGTTCTTC
D: TRBD2; J: TRBJ2-5; size: once; V: TRBV29-1; CDR3: CSVGGRPFQETQYF; DNA: TGCAGCGTTGGCGGGAGGCCCTTTCAAGAGACCCAGTACTTC
D: TRBD2; J: TRBJ2-3; size: few; V: TRBV7-2; CDR3: CASSLGRAGYTDTQYF; DNA: TGTGCCAGCAGCTTAGGTAGAGCGGGGTACACAGATACGCAGTATTTT